This TCR beta chain was found in a study of blood T cell repertoires in COVID-19. Study-wide context: The analysed material was cDNA or gDNA that came from T cells, B-cell-depleted T cells, or PBMCs.

V gave up 0 bases and J gave up 3 bases; unmatched junction bases: 7. CDR1 and CDR2 from the germline V gene are MNHEY and SVGAGI. The CDR3 loop spans 16 amino acids. Clones were sequenced by immunoSEQ multiplex PCR, and TCRdb holds only the in-frame ones, with some missing. Among under 110,000 clones listed, approximately 91% were seen once. V gene TRBV6-5 combines with J gene TRBJ1-2; 7 bases are a match to TRBD1. Specimen: peripheral blood. The receptor was derived from a man aged 50 to 59 with acute or convalescent COVID-19. DNA of the CDR3: TGTGCCAGCAGTTACTCAACAGGGGCTTTGGACTATGGCTACACCTTC. Its translation is CASSYSTGALDYGYTF.